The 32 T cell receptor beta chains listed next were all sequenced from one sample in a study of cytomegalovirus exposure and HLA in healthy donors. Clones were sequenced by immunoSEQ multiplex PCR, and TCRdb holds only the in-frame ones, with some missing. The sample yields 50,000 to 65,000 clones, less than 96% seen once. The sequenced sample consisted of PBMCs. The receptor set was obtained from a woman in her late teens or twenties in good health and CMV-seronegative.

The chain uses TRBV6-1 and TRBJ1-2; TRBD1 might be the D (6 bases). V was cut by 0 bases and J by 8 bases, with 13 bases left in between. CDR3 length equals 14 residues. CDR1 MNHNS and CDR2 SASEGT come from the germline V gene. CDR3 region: CASSEAGGPFGYTF. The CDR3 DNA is TGTGCCAGCAGTGAAGCGGGGGGGCCGTTCGGCTACACCTTC.

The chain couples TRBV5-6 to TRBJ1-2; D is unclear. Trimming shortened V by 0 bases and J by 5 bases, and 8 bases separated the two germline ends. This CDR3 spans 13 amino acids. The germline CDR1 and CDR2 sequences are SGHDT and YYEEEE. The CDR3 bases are TGTGCCAGCAGCTTGGGGGCTGGGTATGGCTACACCTTC. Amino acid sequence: CASSLGAGYGYTF.

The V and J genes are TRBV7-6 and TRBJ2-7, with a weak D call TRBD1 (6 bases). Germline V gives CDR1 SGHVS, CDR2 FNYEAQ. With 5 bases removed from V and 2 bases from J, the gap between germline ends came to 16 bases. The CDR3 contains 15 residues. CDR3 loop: CASSPRTADPYEQYF. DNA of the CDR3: TGTGCCAGCAGCCCCCGGACAGCGGACCCCTACGAGCAGTACTTC.

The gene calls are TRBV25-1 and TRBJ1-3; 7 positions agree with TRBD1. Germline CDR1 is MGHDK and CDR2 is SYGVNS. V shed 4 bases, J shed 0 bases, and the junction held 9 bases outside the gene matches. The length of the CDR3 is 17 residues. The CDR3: CASSAYGTARSGNTIYF. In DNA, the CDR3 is TGTGCCAGCAGTGCCTACGGGACAGCACGCTCTGGAAACACCATATATTTT. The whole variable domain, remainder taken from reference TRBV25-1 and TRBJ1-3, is EADIYQTPRYLVIGTGKKITLECSQTMGHDKMYWYQQDPGMELHLIHYSYGVNSTEKGDLSSESTVSRIRTEHFPLTLESARPSHTSQYLCASSAYGTARSGNTIYFGEGSWLTVV.

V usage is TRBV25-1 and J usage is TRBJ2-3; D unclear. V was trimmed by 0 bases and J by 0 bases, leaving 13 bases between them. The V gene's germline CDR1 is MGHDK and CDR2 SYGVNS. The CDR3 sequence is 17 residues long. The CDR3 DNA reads TGTGCCAGCAGTGAATATGTTTCCGCGGCGAGCACAGATACGCAGTATTTT. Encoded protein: CASSEYVSAASTDTQYF.

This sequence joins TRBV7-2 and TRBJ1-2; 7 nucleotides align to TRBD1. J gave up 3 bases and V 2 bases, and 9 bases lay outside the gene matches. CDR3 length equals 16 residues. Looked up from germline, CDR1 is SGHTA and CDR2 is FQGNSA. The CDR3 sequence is CASSLLPGQGDYGYTF. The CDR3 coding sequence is TGTGCCAGCAGCTTACTGCCGGGGCAGGGGGACTATGGCTACACCTTC.

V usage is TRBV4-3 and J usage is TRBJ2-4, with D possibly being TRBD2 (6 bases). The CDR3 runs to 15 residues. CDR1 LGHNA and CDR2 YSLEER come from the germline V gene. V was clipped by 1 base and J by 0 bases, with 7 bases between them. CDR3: CASSQGAGAKNIQYF. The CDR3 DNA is TGCGCCAGCAGCCAAGGAGCGGGAGCCAAAAACATTCAGTACTTC.

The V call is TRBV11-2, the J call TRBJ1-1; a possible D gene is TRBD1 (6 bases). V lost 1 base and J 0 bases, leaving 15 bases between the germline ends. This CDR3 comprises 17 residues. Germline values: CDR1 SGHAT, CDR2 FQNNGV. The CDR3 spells CASSLGSPQGLNTEAFF. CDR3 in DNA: TGTGCCAGCAGCTTAGGGTCGCCACAGGGCCTGAACACTGAAGCTTTCTTT.

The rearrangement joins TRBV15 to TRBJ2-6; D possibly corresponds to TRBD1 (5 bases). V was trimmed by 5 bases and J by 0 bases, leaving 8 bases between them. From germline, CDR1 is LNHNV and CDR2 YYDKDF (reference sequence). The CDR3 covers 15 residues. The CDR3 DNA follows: TGTGCCACCAGCCAAGACAGCTCTGGGGCCAACGTCCTGACTTTC. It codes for CATSQDSSGANVLTF.

The CDR3 coding sequence is TGCGCCAGCAGCATTTCGGGACAGGGGGCCGAGCAGTACTTC. Amino acids: CASSISGQGAEQYF. This sequence joins TRBV5-1 and TRBJ2-7; 12 positions agree with TRBD1. CDR3 size: 14 residues. V was pared by 4 bases and J by 6 bases, with 5 bases of the junction left unmatched. Germline-derived CDR1 and CDR2 are SGHRS and YFSETQ.

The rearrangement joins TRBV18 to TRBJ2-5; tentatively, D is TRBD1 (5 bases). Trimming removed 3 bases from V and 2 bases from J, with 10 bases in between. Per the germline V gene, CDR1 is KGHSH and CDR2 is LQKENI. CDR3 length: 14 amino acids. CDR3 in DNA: TGTGCCAGCTCACCCGACAGTCGACAAGAGACCCAGTACTTC. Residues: CASSPDSRQETQYF. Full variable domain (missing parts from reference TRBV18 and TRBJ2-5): NAGVMQNPRHLVRRRGQEARLRCSPMKGHSHVYWYRQLPEEGLKFMVYLQKENIIDESGMPKERFSAEFPKEGPSILRIQQVVRGDSAAYFCASSPDSRQETQYFGPGTRLLVL.

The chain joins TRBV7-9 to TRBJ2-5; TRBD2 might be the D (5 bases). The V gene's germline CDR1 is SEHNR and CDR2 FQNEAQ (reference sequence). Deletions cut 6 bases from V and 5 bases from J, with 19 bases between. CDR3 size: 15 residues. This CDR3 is CASSPRPPEVETQYF. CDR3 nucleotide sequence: TGTGCCAGCAGTCCACGGCCCCCGGAGGTGGAGACCCAGTACTTC.

DNA for the CDR3: TGTGCCAGCAGTGAAGCGAGGGGCAGGGGGTCACCAGATACGCAGTATTTT. Amino acids: CASSEARGRGSPDTQYF. The chain joins TRBV6-1 to TRBJ2-3, with 7 bases identical to TRBD1. This CDR3 spans 17 amino acids. Unmatched junction bases numbered 10, after V lost 0 bases and J lost 4 bases. In germline, CDR1 is MNHNS, CDR2 SASEGT.

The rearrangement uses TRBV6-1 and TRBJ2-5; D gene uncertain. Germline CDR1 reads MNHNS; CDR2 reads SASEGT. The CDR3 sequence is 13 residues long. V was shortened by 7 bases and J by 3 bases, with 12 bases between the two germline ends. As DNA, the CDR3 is TGTGCCAGCACGGTGAGGAGTAAAGAGACCCAGTACTTC. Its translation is CASTVRSKETQYF.

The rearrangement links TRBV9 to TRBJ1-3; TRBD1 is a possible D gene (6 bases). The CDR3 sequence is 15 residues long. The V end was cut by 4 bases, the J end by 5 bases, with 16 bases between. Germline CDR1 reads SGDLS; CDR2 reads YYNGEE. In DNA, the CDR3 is TGTGCCAGCAGCCCCAGTAGGACAGTCCGAAACACCATATATTTT. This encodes CASSPSRTVRNTIYF.

The CDR3 DNA is TGTGCCAGCAGCCCCACAGGGACAGGGACCACAGATACGCAGTATTTT. This sequence encodes CASSPTGTGTTDTQYF. This chain links TRBV2 with TRBJ2-3, with 9 bases identical to TRBD1. With 6 bases clipped from V and 2 bases from J, the junction kept 9 bases outside the gene matches. This CDR3 spans 16 amino acids. CDR1 and CDR2 (germline): SNHLY, FYNNEI.

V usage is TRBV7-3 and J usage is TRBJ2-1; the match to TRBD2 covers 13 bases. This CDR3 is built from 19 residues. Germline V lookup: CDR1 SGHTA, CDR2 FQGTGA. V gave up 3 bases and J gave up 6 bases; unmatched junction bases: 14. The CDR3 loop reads CASSFGRGRGLAGLNEQFF. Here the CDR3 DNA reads TGTGCCAGCAGCTTTGGGCGTGGGAGGGGACTAGCGGGACTCAATGAGCAGTTCTTC.

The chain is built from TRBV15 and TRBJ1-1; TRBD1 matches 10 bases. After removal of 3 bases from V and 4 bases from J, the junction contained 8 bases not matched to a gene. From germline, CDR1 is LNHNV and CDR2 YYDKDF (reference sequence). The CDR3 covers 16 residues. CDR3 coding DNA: TGTGCCACCAGCAGTGGGACAGGGGAATGGGGCACTGAAGCTTTCTTT. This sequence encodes CATSSGTGEWGTEAFF.

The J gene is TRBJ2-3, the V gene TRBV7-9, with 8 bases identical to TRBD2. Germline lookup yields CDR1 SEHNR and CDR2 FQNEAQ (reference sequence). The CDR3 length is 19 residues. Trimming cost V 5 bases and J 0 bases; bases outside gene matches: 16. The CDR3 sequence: CASSQPTGGRPPSTDTQYF. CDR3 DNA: TGTGCCAGCAGCCAACCGACGGGGGGGCGACCCCCTAGCACAGATACGCAGTATTTT. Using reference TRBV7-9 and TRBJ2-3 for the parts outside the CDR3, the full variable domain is DTGVSQNPRHKITKRGQNVTFRCDPISEHNRLYWYRQTLGQGPEFLTYFQNEAQLEKSRLLSDRFSAERPKGSFSTLEIQRTEQGDSAMYLCASSQPTGGRPPSTDTQYFGPGTRLTVL.

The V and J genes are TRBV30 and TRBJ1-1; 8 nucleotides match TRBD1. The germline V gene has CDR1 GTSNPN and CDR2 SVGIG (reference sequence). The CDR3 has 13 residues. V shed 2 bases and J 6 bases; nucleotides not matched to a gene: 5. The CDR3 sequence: CAWSSGTGPEAFF. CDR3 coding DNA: TGTGCCTGGAGTTCCGGGACAGGCCCTGAAGCTTTCTTT.

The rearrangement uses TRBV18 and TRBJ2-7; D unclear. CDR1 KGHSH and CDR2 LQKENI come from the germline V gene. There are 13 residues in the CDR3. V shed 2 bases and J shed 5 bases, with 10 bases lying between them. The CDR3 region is CASSPFHSDEQYF. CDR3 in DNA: TGTGCCAGCTCACCATTTCACTCGGACGAGCAGTACTTC.

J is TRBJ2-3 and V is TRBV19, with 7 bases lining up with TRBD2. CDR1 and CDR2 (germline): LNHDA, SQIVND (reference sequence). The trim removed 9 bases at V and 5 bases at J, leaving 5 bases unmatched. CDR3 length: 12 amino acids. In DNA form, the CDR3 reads TGTGCCAGCCGACTAGCTGGAGATACGCAGTATTTT. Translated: CASRLAGDTQYF.

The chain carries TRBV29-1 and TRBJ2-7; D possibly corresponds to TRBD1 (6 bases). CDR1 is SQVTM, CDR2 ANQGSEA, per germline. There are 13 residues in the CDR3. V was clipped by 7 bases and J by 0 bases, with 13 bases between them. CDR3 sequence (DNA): TGCAGCGCCCGGGACACAAGCTCCTACGAGCAGTACTTC. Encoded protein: CSARDTSSYEQYF.

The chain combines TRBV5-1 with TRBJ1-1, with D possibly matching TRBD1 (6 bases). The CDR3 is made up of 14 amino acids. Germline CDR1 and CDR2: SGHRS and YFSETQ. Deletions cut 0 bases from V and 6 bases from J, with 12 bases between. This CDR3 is CASSLEGTGSEAFF. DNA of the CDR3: TGCGCCAGCAGCTTGGAGGGAACAGGGTCTGAAGCTTTCTTT.

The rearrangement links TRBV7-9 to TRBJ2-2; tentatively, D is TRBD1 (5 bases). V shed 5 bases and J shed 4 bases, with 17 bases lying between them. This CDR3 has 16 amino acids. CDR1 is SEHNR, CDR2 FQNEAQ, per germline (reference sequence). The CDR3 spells CASSPLLGQGTGELFF. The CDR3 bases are TGTGCCAGCAGCCCGCTATTGGGCCAGGGCACCGGGGAGCTGTTTTTT.

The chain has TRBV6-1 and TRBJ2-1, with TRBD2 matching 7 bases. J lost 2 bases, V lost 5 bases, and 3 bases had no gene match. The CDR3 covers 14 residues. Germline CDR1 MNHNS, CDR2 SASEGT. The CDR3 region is CASSSLAAYNEQFF. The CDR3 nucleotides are TGTGCCAGCAGTAGCCTAGCGGCCTACAATGAGCAGTTCTTC.

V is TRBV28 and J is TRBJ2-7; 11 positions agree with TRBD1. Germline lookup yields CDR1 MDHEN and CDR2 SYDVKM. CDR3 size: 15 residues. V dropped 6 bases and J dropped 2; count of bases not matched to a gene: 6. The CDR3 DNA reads TGTGCCAGCAGCCGGGGGACAGGGGGGCCCTACGAGCAGTACTTC. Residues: CASSRGTGGPYEQYF.

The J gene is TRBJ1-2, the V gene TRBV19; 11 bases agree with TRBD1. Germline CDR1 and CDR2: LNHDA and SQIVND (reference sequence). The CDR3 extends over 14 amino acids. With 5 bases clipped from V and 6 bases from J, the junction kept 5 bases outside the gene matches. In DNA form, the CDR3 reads TGTGCCAGTAGTGTGGACAGGGGGCTTAATGGCTACACCTTC. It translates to CASSVDRGLNGYTF. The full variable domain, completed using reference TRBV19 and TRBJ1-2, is DGGITQSPKYLFRKEGQNVTLSCEQNLNHDAMYWYRQDPGQGLRLIYYSQIVNDFQKGDIAEGYSVSREKKESFPLTVTSAQKNPTAFYLCASSVDRGLNGYTFGSGTRLTVV.

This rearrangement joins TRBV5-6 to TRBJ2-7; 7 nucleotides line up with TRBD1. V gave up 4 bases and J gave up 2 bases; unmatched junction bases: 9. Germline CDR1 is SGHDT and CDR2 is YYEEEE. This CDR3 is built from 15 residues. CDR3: CASSPSPQGTYEQYF. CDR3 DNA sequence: TGTGCCAGCAGCCCCTCCCCACAGGGGACCTACGAGCAGTACTTC.

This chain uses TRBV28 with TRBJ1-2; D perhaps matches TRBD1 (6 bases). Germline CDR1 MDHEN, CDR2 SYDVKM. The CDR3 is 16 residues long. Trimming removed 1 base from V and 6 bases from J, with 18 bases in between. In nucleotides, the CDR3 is TGTGCCAGCAGTTTATTTTGGCCCCATGCAGGGGATGGCTACACCTTC. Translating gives CASSLFWPHAGDGYTF.

CDR3 nucleotides: TGTGCCAGCAGTTACTCGGCAGCAACTAATGAAAAACTGTTTTTT. This translates into CASSYSAATNEKLFF. The chain joins TRBV6-5 to TRBJ1-4, with D uncertain. Looked up from germline, CDR1 is MNHEY and CDR2 is SVGAGI. The V end lost 0 bases, the J end lost 0 bases, and 5 bases lay between the germline ends. The CDR3 contains 15 residues.

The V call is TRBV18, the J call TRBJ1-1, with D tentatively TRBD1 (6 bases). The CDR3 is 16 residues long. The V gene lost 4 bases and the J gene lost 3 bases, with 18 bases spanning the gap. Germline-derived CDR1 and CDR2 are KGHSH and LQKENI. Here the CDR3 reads CASSRNAQGSDTEAFF. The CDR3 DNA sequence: TGTGCCAGCTCACGCAATGCACAGGGTAGTGACACTGAAGCTTTCTTT.